The 19 T cell receptor beta chains in this list originate from one sample, sequenced in a study of lymphopenia after photon versus proton radiotherapy. Using immunoSEQ multiplex PCR, the repertoire was profiled, and TCRdb retains in-frame clones only, with some absent. The sample gives some 30,000 clones, about 87% of which show up once; 50% is in the top ten. This specimen was peripheral blood, taken from a patient treated with proton-based radiotherapy. Receptors originate from a woman aged 55-70 years with cholangiocarcinoma. Some clones in this sample may be carry-over from other donors' samples.

This chain links TRBV21-1 with TRBJ1-6; whether TRBD1, the table's D call, matches the DNA was not checked. TRBV21-1 is designated a pseudogene. The CDR3 is 16 amino acids. CDR3 region: CASSRPTGGGNSPLHF. The CDR3 nucleotides are TGTGCCAGCAGCAGGCCGACAGGGGGAGGGAATTCACCCCTCCACTTT.

The chain employs TRBV29-1 and TRBJ2-5; weak D call: TRBD2 (6 bases). Per the germline V gene, CDR1 is SQVTM and CDR2 is ANQGSEA. The CDR3 runs to 10 residues. The ends were cut back, 2 bases at V and 10 bases at J, with 8 bases in the middle. The CDR3 DNA follows: TGCAGCGTTGAACGGGGGTTCCAGTACTTC. Protein: CSVERGFQYF.

This clone was seen only a few times. V and J are TRBV7-6 and TRBJ1-2; 8 bases map to TRBD1. The germline gives CDR1 SGHVS, CDR2 FNYEAQ. Trimming took 1 base from V and 7 from J; bases not matched to a gene: 5. This CDR3 has 14 residues. The CDR3 region is CASSLGTGSGGYTF. DNA of the CDR3: TGTGCCAGCAGCTTAGGGACAGGGTCTGGTGGCTACACCTTC.

This clone was detected a few times. CDR3 sequence (DNA): TGCGCCAGCAGCGATAACTCCGGGACAGGGGATAATTCACCCCTCCACTTT. This gives the protein CASSDNSGTGDNSPLHF. The chain employs TRBV5-1 and TRBJ1-6; 10 bases fit TRBD1. Germline CDR1 and CDR2: SGHRS and YFSETQ. The ends lost 4 bases at V and 5 bases at J; junction bases unmatched: 9. The CDR3 covers 17 residues.

The rearrangement links TRBV7-6 to TRBJ2-1, with D unresolved. V lost 1 base and J 8 bases, leaving 9 bases between the germline ends. The CDR3 runs 13 residues. CDR1 is SGHVS and CDR2 is FNYEAQ in the germline V gene. CDR3 sequence reads: CASSLVLAHEQFF. The DNA for the CDR3 is TGTGCCAGCAGCTTAGTCTTAGCACATGAGCAGTTCTTC.

The DNA of the CDR3 is TGTGCCAGCAGCTTGTACAGCGTCAGGGGCCATTATGGCTACACCTTC. It translates to CASSLYSVRGHYGYTF. The gene calls are TRBV4-2 and TRBJ1-2; TRBD1 might be the D (6 bases). Looked up from germline, CDR1 is LGHNA and CDR2 is YNFKEQ. The CDR3 has 16 amino acids. Deletions cut 5 bases from V and 5 bases from J, with 21 bases between.

This sequence joins TRBV7-3 and TRBJ2-2; possibly TRBD1 for D (5 bases). CDR1 SGHTA and CDR2 FQGTGA come from the germline V gene. This CDR3 has 14 amino acids. The CDR3 DNA sequence: TGTGTTAGCAGGGTCCAATCCAACACCGGGGAGCTGTTTTTT. It specifies CVSRVQSNTGELFF.

The chain recombines TRBV10-1 with TRBJ2-3, with 11 bases aligning to TRBD2. The germline V gene has CDR1 WNHNN and CDR2 SYGVQD (reference sequence). The CDR3 extends over 17 amino acids. V lost 0 bases, J lost 5 bases, and 7 bases stayed unmatched. The CDR3 DNA is TGCGCCAGCAGTGAGTCCATAGCGGGGGGGTCTAAAGATACGCAGTATTTT. Amino acid sequence: CASSESIAGGSKDTQYF.

The V call is TRBV11-3, the J call TRBJ2-5; a possible D gene is TRBD1 (6 bases). Germline CDR1 reads SGHNT; CDR2 reads YENEEA. The CDR3 totals 15 residues. V was trimmed by 1 base and J by 5 bases, leaving 14 bases between them. CDR3 sequence: CASSLGARGDETQYF. The CDR3 region has the DNA TGTGCCAGCAGCTTAGGTGCCAGGGGAGACGAGACCCAGTACTTC. The whole variable domain, remainder taken from reference TRBV11-3 and TRBJ2-5, is EAGVVQSPRYKIIEKKQPVAFWCNPISGHNTLYWYLQNLGQGPELLIRYENEEAVDDSQLPKDRFSAERLKGVDSTLKIQPAELGDSAVYLCASSLGARGDETQYFGPGTRLLVL.

The V gene is TRBV10-3, the J gene TRBJ2-7, with TRBD1 identical over 11 bases. There are 13 residues in the CDR3. CDR1 ENHRY and CDR2 SYGVKD come from the germline V gene. The junction had 0 bases not matched to a gene; V was cut back by 6 bases and J by 2 bases. The CDR3 is CAIRDRGPYEQYF. For the CDR3, the DNA is TGTGCCATCAGGGACAGGGGGCCCTACGAGCAGTACTTC.

The chain combines TRBV6-1 with TRBJ1-2, with 7 bases that match TRBD1. The germline CDR1 and CDR2 sequences are MNHNS and SASEGT. The CDR3 consists of 13 residues. The trim removed 5 bases at V and 8 bases at J, leaving 8 bases unmatched. CDR3 sequence: CASSRDSVEGYTF. The DNA of the CDR3 is TGTGCCAGCAGTCGGGACAGTGTTGAGGGCTACACCTTC.

The chain is built from TRBV10-2 and TRBJ2-7; the D gene is possibly TRBD2 (5 bases). CDR3 length equals 12 residues. V was clipped by 9 bases and J by 0 bases, with 9 bases between them. Germline V lookup: CDR1 WSHSY, CDR2 SAAADI. CDR3 in amino acids: CASMRDSYEQYF. The CDR3 DNA is TGCGCCAGTATGAGGGACTCCTACGAGCAGTACTTC.

Here the CDR3 DNA reads TGCGCCAGCAGTGGAGGGGGGACGCAGAGCTCCTACAATGAGCAGTTCTTC. Encoded protein: CASSGGGTQSSYNEQFF. The rearrangement links TRBV10-1 to TRBJ2-1; either TRBD1 or TRBD2 may fit D (6 bases each). Trimming left V 4 bases short and J 0 bases short, with 16 bases between. The germline V gene encodes CDR1 WNHNN and CDR2 SYGVQD (reference sequence). There are 17 residues in the CDR3.

The chain employs TRBV29-1 and TRBJ2-2; possible D gene TRBD1, 6 bases. The CDR3 consists of 14 residues. Per the germline V gene, CDR1 is SQVTM and CDR2 is ANQGSEA. Trimming took off 1 base at V and 0 bases at J, with 6 bases between the two ends. This CDR3 reads CSVEGTANTGELFF. The CDR3 coding sequence is TGCAGCGTTGAAGGGACAGCGAACACCGGGGAGCTGTTTTTT.

With regard to this clone: This sample also contains other DNA sequences that code for the same CDR3. The chain recombines TRBV9 with TRBJ1-2; perhaps TRBD1 as D (5 bases). The length of the CDR3 is 14 residues. Germline lookup yields CDR1 SGDLS and CDR2 YYNGEE. The V and J ends lost 3 bases and 1 base respectively, with 10 bases between them. CDR3 DNA sequence: TGTGCCAGCAGCGCTGGCGACAGTAACTATGGCTACACCTTC. It yields the protein CASSAGDSNYGYTF.

This chain joins TRBV6-5 and TRBJ1-5; possibly TRBD1 for D (6 bases). Germline V CDR1 and CDR2: MNHEY, SVGAGI. The CDR3 is 15 amino acids. Trimming removed 6 bases at V and 0 bases at J, with 12 bases between. CDR3 loop: CASSVDRSSNQPQHF. In DNA, the CDR3 is TGTGCCAGCAGCGTAGACAGGAGTAGCAATCAGCCCCAGCATTTT.

This chain joins TRBV4-1 and TRBJ1-1, with D possibly being TRBD1 (5 bases). The V and J ends lost 4 bases and 4 bases respectively, with 22 bases between them. The CDR3 sequence is 17 residues long. Germline CDR1 is MGHRA and CDR2 is YSYEKL. CDR3: CASSPSGAGRRSTEAFF. Here the CDR3 DNA reads TGCGCCAGCAGCCCCAGTGGGGCAGGGCGGAGATCCACTGAAGCTTTCTTT.

The J gene is TRBJ2-1, the V gene TRBV5-1; D ambiguous. This CDR3 has 14 residues. In germline, CDR1 is SGHRS, CDR2 YFSETQ. V was trimmed by 4 bases and J by 4 bases, leaving 12 bases between them. Here the CDR3 reads CASSPGDIYNEQFF. In nucleotides, the CDR3 is TGCGCCAGCAGCCCCGGAGACATATACAATGAGCAGTTCTTC.

This clone is medium-sized by share. V and J are TRBV2 and TRBJ1-2; D call uncertain. This CDR3 contains 12 residues. V lost 6 bases and J 2 bases, leaving 7 bases between the germline ends. Germline CDR1 SNHLY, CDR2 FYNNEI. CDR3 protein: CASSYENYGYTF. The CDR3 coding sequence is TGTGCCAGCAGCTACGAGAACTATGGCTACACCTTC.